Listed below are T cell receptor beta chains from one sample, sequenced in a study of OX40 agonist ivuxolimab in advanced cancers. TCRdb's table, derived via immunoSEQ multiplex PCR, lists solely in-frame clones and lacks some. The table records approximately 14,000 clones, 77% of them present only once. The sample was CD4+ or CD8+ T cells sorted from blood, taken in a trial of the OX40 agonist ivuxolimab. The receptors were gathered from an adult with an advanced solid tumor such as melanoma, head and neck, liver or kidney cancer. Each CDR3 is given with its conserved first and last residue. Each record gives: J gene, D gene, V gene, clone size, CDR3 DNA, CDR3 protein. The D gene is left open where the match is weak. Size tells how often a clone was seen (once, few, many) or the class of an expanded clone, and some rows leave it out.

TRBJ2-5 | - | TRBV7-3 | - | TGTGCCAGCAGCTTACTAGGATCGGGAGAGACCCAGTACTTC | CASSLLGSGETQYF
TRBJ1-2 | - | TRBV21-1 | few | TGTGCCAGCATCATCCCAGAGGGGCTGAGCTATGGCTACACCTTC | CASIIPEGLSYGYTF
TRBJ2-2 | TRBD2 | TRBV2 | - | TGTGCCAGCACCACGACTAGCGGGAGAGGTAACGGGGAGCTGTTTTTT | CASTTTSGRGNGELFF
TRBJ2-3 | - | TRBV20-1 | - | TGCAGTGCTAGTTACACAGATACGCAGTATTTT | CSASYTDTQYF
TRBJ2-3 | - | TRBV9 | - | TGTGCCAGCAGCGGGTTAGTCACAGATACGCAGTATTTT | CASSGLVTDTQYF
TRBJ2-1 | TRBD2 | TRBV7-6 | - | TGTGCCAGCAGCTTAGTAACAACTAGCGGATTAAACAATGAGCAGTTCTTC | CASSLVTTSGLNNEQFF
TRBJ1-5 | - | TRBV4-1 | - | TGCGCCAGCAGCCAAGATTGGGGGGATCAGCCCCAGCATTTT | CASSQDWGDQPQHF
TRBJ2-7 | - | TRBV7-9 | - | TGTGCCAGCAGCTTAGTTGGTTCCACGTACGAGCAGTACTTC | CASSLVGSTYEQYF
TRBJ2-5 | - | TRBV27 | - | TGTGCCAGCAGTTTAAACCACCAAGAGACCCAGTACTTC | CASSLNHQETQYF
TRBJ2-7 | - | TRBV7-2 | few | TGTGCCAGCAGCCCCCCCAAATACGAGCAGTACTTC | CASSPPKYEQYF
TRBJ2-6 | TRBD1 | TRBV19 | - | TGTGCCAGTAGAAATATTTGGGACAGGGTGCGCTCTGGGGCCAACGTCCTGACTTTC | CASRNIWDRVRSGANVLTF
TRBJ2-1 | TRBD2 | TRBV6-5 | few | TGTGCCAGCAGTTACTCTAGCGGGCCCGCCGATGAGCAGTTCTTC | CASSYSSGPADEQFF
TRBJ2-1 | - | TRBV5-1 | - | TGCGCCAGCAGCCAGGCTAGCTACAATGAGCAGTTCTTC | CASSQASYNEQFF
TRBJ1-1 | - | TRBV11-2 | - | TGTGCCAGCAGCTTAGTAATAGGGACTGAAGCTTTCTTT | CASSLVIGTEAFF
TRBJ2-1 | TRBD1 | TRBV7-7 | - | TGTGCTAGCAGCTTAGCTCCAGGGGGCTCCTACAATGAGCAGTTCTTC | CASSLAPGGSYNEQFF
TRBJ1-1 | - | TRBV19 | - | TGTGCCAGTAGTATCTCCATAGGGGCGAACACTGAAGCTTTCTTT | CASSISIGANTEAFF
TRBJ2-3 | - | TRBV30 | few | TGTGCCTGGAGTGACGGGGGACTCGGCACAGATACGCAGTATTTT | CAWSDGGLGTDTQYF
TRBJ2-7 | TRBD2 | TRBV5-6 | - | TGTGCCAGCAGCTTGGCCCTAGCGGGGGCCTCCTACGAGCAGTACTTC | CASSLALAGASYEQYF
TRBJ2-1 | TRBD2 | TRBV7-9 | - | TGTGCCAGCAGCCCCAGCGGGAGCCCCTACAATGAGCAGTTCTTC | CASSPSGSPYNEQFF
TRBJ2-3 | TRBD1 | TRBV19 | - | TGTGCCAGTAGTCCCCGGACAGGGTCTAGCACAGATACGCAGTATTTT | CASSPRTGSSTDTQYF
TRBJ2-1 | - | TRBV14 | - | TGTGCCAGCAGCCAAGATGGGAGCTCCTACAATGAGCAGTTCTTC | CASSQDGSSYNEQFF
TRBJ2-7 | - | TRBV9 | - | TGTGCCAGCAGCGTAGAGGGCTACGAGCAGTACTTC | CASSVEGYEQYF
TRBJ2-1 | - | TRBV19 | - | TGTGCCAGTACCATAGGAGCGTTGTCCTACAATGAGCAGTTCTTC | CASTIGALSYNEQFF
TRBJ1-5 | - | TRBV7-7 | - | TGTGCTAGCAGCTTAGGGGGAATGGGTCAGCCCCAGCATTTT | CASSLGGMGQPQHF
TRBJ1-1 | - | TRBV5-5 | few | TGTGCCAGCAGCCCGCTGGGCGCTGAAGCTTTCTTT | CASSPLGAEAFF
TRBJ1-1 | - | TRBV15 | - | TGTGCCACCAGCAGAGGGGGGGAGGCTTTCTTT | CATSRGGEAFF
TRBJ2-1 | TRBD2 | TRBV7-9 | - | TGTGCCAGCAGCTTAGGAGAGGGACTAGGAGTTCACAATGAGCAGTTCTTC | CASSLGEGLGVHNEQFF
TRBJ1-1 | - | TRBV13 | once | TGTGCCAGCAGCTCCCGGGGGGGGAGCACTGAAGCTTTCTTT | CASSSRGGSTEAFF
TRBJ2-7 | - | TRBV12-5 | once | TGTGCTAGTGCCGAAGCCACTATTGGGACGGAGTTCTACGAGCAGTACTTC | CASAEATIGTEFYEQYF
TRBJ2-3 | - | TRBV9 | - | TGTGCCAGCAGCGTAGACCAGTCCCCGGCATATACGCAGTATTTT | CASSVDQSPAYTQYF
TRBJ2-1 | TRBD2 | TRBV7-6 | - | TGTGCCAGCAGCTTAGCCACCGGGACTAGTGATGAGCAGTTCTTC | CASSLATGTSDEQFF
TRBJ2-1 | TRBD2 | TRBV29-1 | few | TGCAGCGTTGATGGCGGGAGAATGTTCGATGAGCAGTTCTTC | CSVDGGRMFDEQFF
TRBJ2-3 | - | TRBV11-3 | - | TGTGCCAGCAGCGAGACTAGGGGTGGCCCAGATACGCAGTATTTT | CASSETRGGPDTQYF
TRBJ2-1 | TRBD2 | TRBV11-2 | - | TGTGCCAGCAGCTTAGTGGCTAGCGGGATCTACAATGAGCAGTTCTTC | CASSLVASGIYNEQFF
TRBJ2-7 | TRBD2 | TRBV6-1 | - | TGTGCCAGCAGTGAGACTAGCGGGATGTACGAGCAGTACTTC | CASSETSGMYEQYF
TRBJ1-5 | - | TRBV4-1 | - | TGCGCCAGCAGCCAATGGGGTGATCAGCCCCAGCATTTT | CASSQWGDQPQHF
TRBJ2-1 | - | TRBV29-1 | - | TGCAGCGTTGAAAGGGGCGGGATCCCGTTCTTC | CSVERGGIPFF
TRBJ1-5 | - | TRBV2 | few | TGTGCCAGCAGTGAATCAGGGTACAATCAGCCCCAGCATTTT | CASSESGYNQPQHF
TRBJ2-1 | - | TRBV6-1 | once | TGTGCCAGCAGTGACCCCGGGGGCACCTACAATGAGCAGTTCTTC | CASSDPGGTYNEQFF
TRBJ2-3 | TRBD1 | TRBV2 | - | TGTGCCAGCAGTCCGGGACAGAGCACAGATACGCAGTATTTT | CASSPGQSTDTQYF
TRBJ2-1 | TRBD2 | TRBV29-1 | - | TGCAGCGTTGTTCTATCCGGGACTAGCGGGAGGGGATACAATGAGCAGTTCTTC | CSVVLSGTSGRGYNEQFF
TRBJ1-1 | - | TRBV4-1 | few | TGCGCCAGCAGCCAAGATGGGCAGGGTATAAGGGCTTTCTTT | CASSQDGQGIRAFF
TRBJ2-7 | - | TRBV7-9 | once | TGTGCCAGCAGCTTAGCACCTAACGGACTGAGGAACGAGCAGTACTTC | CASSLAPNGLRNEQYF
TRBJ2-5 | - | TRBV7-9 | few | TGTGCCAGCACACCACAGGGACGAGAGACCCAGTACTTC | CASTPQGRETQYF
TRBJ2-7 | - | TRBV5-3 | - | TGTGCCAGAAGCTTGGTAGGCTGCACAAACTACGAGCAGTACTTC | CARSLVGCTNYEQYF
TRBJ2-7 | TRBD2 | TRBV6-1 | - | TGTGCCAGCAGGTCTCCGGGACTAGCGGTCTACGAGCAGTACTTC | CASRSPGLAVYEQYF
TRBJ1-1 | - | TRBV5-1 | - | TGCGCCAGCAGCTACGGGGATCCGAACACTGAAGCTTTCTTT | CASSYGDPNTEAFF
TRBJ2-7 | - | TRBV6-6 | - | TGTGCCAGCAGTTACTCCCGGGACTCTACCTACGAGCAGTACTTC | CASSYSRDSTYEQYF
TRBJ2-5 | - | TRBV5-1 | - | TGCGCCAGCAGCTCCGGACCCGCGTACCAAGAGACCCAGTACTTC | CASSSGPAYQETQYF
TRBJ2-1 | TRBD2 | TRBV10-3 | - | TGTGCCATCAGTGAGTCGATTGGCGGGACTAGCGGCAGACCTTCCTACAATGAGCAGTTCTTC | CAISESIGGTSGRPSYNEQFF
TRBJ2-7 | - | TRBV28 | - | TGTGCCAGCAGTTCGGTCAGGGCTTACGAGCAGTACTTC | CASSSVRAYEQYF
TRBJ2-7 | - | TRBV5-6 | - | TGTGCCAGCAGCTTAGCGTGGGACGAGCAGTACTTC | CASSLAWDEQYF
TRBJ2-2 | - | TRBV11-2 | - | TGTGCCAGCAGCTCGGGACTTCAGAACACCGGGGAGCTGTTTTTT | CASSSGLQNTGELFF
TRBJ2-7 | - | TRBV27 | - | TGTGCCAGCTCTGGTGGGGGACATTCTTCCTACGAGCAGTACTTC | CASSGGGHSSYEQYF
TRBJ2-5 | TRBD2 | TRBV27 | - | TGTGCCAGCACCCAAGTTAGCGGGAGTCTGCCCCAGTACTTC | CASTQVSGSLPQYF
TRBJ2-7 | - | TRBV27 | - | TGTGCCAGCAGTTCCCTTAACTCCTACGAGCAGTACTTC | CASSSLNSYEQYF
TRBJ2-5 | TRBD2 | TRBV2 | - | TGTGCCAGCAGTGAAGCGGGACTAGCGGGAGTTGTGACCCAGTACTTC | CASSEAGLAGVVTQYF
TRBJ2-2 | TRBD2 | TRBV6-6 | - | TGTGCCAGCAGTTTAGCGGGAGAGGGGACCGGGGAGCTGTTTTTT | CASSLAGEGTGELFF
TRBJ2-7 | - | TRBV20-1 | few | TGCAGTGCCACGGAGGCGGCCGAGCAGTACTTC | CSATEAAEQYF
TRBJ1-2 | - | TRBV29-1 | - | TGCAGCGTTGAGTATTTGGATGAATATGGCTACACCTTC | CSVEYLDEYGYTF